This T cell receptor (beta chain) was sequenced for a study of T cells in pancreatic ductal adenocarcinoma (dated by TCRdb to between 2016 and 2019). At the level of the whole study: The work assessed suppressive cells as well as CD8+ T cells infiltrating resected pancreatic ductal adenocarcinoma, measuring their numbers, locations, and properties, in order to shed light on the adaptive T-cell response that occurs naturally.

Selected pancreatic ductal adenocarcinoma patients had undergone surgery without neoadjuvant therapy. Immediately after surgery, resected tumor tissue was placed into ice-cold media, and part of the tissue was flash frozen for DNA and RNA. Genomic DNA was extracted from 7 PBMC and about 9 flash-frozen tumor specimens using the DNeasy Blood and Tissue Kit with Proteinase K and RNase treatment. TCR beta CDR3 regions were amplified from genomic DNA using the immunoSEQ hsTCRB kit. An Illumina HiSeq system was used to carry out high-throughput TRB CDR3 sequencing. Turning to the authors' computational methods: The immunoSEQ software was used to analyze sequencing reads, and nonproductive sequences containing premature stops or frame-shifts were removed. Clonality of the repertoire was calculated as one minus Shannon entropy normalized by log2 of the number of unique productive sequences. TCRdb took this table from immuneACCESS and kept in-frame rearrangements with V and J called. Such tables lack part of the clones; where checked against another copy, unresolved V genes explain under half of the gap, and the rest is unexplained. The D gene and trimming were derived from the DNA, and the V and J assignments and clone size from that table. The sample yields 4,500 to 7,000 clones; 70% to 80% were counted once. Approximately 10% of the sample comes from the top ten.

Notes on this clone: Its antigen is not yet known. No much larger clone exists at a distance of one base, and base qualities are not known.

Reading from cysteine to phenylalanine, the CDR3 counts 17 amino acids. Only the CDR3 DNA is retained, 51 bases long and in frame from the first base. The germline V gene gives CDR1 as MGHDK and CDR2 as SYGVNS. Trimming takes 0 bases from V and 0 bases from J, and the germline ends sit 13 bases apart. The full study reports these points: Since most people with pancreatic cancer show up with disease that cannot be operated on, the resected cohort was biased toward the minority who had early-stage disease. Because tumors are enriched in CD45RO+ effector T cells rather than naive T cells, which biases toward lower diversity, comparisons of clonality between tumor and blood may be biased. T-cell clonality did not differ significantly between tumor and blood, with mean clonality approximately 0.11 in tumors and less than 0.08 in blood. More total productive templates and around 8.1-fold more unique clonotypes were found in blood samples than in tumor samples.

The clonotype originates from a human donor with pancreatic ductal adenocarcinoma. This chain is built from TRBV25-1 and TRBJ2-3, with a weak D call of TRBD2 (6 bases match). The sample consisted of pancreatic tumor tissue. The CDR3 region: CASSEYNGGGSTDTQYF. DNA sequence: TGTGCCAGCAGTGAATATAACGGGGGAGGAAGCACAGATACGCAGTATTTT.